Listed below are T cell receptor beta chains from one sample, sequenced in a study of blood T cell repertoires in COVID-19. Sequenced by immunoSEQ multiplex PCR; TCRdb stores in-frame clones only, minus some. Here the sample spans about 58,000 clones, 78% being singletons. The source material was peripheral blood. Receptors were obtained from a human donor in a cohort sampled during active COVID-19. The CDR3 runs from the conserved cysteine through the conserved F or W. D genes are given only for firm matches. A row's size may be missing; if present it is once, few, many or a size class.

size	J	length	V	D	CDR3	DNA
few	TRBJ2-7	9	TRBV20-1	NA	CSVGYEQYF	TGCAGTGTCGGCTACGAGCAGTACTTC
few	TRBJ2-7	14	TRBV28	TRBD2	CASIHSGRHYEQYF	TGTGCCAGCATACATAGCGGGAGACACTACGAGCAGTACTTC
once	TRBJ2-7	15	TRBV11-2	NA	CASSDPASGSYEQYF	TGTGCCAGCAGCGACCCCGCCAGCGGCTCCTACGAGCAGTACTTC
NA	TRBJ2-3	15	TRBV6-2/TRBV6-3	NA	CASSYEGGITDTQYF	TGTGCCAGCAGTTACGAAGGCGGGATCACAGATACGCAGTATTTT
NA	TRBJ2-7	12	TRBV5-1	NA	CASRYLAGEQYF	TGCGCCAGCAGGTATCTCGCGGGTGAGCAGTACTTC
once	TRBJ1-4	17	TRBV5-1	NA	CASSLGLRRDLGEKLFF	TGCGCCAGCAGCTTAGGACTACGTAGAGATCTGGGGGAAAAACTGTTTTTT
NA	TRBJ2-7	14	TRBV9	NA	CASSVGGDSYEQYF	TGTGCCAGCAGCGTAGGAGGAGACAGTTACGAGCAGTACTTC
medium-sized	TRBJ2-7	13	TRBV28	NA	CATEQGRSYEQYF	TGTGCCACCGAACAGGGCCGCTCCTACGAGCAGTACTTC
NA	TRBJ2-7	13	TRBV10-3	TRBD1	CAIRDRGTYEQYF	TGTGCCATCCGGGACAGAGGTACCTACGAGCAGTACTTC
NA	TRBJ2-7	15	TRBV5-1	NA	CASSLSVVLTEGQYF	TGCGCCAGCAGCTTGTCCGTGGTCCTGACCGAGGGGCAGTACTTC
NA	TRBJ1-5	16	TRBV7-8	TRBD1	CASNKLKGQGNQPQHF	TGTGCCAGCAACAAACTAAAGGGACAGGGAAATCAGCCCCAGCATTTT
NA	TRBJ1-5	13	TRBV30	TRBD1	CAWSRQGNQPQHF	TGTGCCTGGAGTAGACAGGGAAATCAGCCCCAGCATTTT
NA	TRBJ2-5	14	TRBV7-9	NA	CASSLGKGEETQYF	TGTGCCAGCAGCTTAGGTAAAGGAGAAGAGACCCAGTACTTC
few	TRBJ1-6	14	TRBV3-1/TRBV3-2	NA	CASSQVAYNSPLHF	TGTGCCAGCAGCCAAGTCGCCTATAATTCACCCCTCCACTTT
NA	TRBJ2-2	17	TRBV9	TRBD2	CASSVEAGGTNTGELFF	TGTGCCAGCAGCGTAGAAGCGGGGGGGACGAACACCGGGGAGCTGTTTTTT
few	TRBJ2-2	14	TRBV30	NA	CAWSKGSNTGELFF	TGTGCCTGGAGTAAGGGGTCGAACACCGGGGAGCTGTTTTTT
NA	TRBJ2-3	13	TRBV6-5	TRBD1	CASSLNRQGWSYF	TGTGCCAGCAGCCTAAATAGACAGGGGTGGTCGTATTTT
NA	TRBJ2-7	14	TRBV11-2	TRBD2	CASSFYRGAYEQYF	TGTGCCAGCAGCTTTTACCGGGGGGCCTACGAGCAGTACTTC
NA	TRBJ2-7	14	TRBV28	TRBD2	CASSLSPGGYEQYF	TGTGCCAGCAGTTTAAGTCCGGGGGGGTACGAGCAGTACTTC
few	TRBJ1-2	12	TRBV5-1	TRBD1	CASSLSGGGYTF	TGCGCCAGCAGCTTATCAGGGGGCGGCTACACCTTC
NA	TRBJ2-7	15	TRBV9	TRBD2	CASSVDGSGVNEQYF	TGTGCCAGCAGCGTAGACGGCAGCGGGGTTAACGAGCAGTACTTC
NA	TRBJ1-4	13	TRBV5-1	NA	CASSTATNEKLFF	TGCGCCAGCTCGACTGCAACTAATGAAAAACTGTTTTTT
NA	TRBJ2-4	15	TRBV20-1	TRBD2	CSASIGGRASGIQYF	TGCAGTGCTAGTATTGGCGGGAGGGCCAGCGGCATTCAGTACTTC
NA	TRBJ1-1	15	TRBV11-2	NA	CASSLGDGGNTEAFF	TGTGCCAGCAGCTTAGGGGACGGGGGAAACACTGAAGCTTTCTTT
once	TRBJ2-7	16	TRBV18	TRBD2	CASRDRTSGITYEQYF	TGTGCCAGCCGCGACAGGACTAGCGGGATAACCTACGAGCAGTACTTC
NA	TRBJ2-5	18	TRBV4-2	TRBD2	CASSHGAGLAGASETQYF	TGTGCCAGCAGCCACGGGGCGGGACTAGCGGGGGCGTCGGAGACCCAGTACTTC
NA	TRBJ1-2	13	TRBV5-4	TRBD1	CASSPDRGVGYTF	TGTGCCAGCAGTCCGGACAGGGGAGTCGGCTACACCTTC
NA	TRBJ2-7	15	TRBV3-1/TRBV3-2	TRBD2	CASSRGIAGVDEQYF	TGTGCCAGCAGCAGGGGTATAGCGGGAGTGGACGAGCAGTACTTC